By proportion, the clone carrying this T cell receptor (beta chain) is medium-sized. These data belong to a study of immune characterization of retroperitoneal liposarcoma. Via MiXCR, TCRdb re-called the PCR reads, giving one row per CDR3 protein. The sample lists roughly 8,000 distinct CDR3 sequences, 25% to 35% seen once, with roughly 13% in the top ten. V gave up 5 bases and J gave up 1 base; unmatched junction bases: 5. Per germline, CDR1 MNHNS and CDR2 SASEGT. The CDR3 consists of 16 residues. The chain employs TRBV6-1 and TRBJ2-2; 9 positions match TRBD1. The origin of this receptor is a male donor with retroperitoneal liposarcoma. Sequencing was done on a sample of blood. CDR3 bases: TGTGCCAGCAGTAGTCGGGACAGGGTGAACACCGGGGAGCTGTTTTTT. It encodes CASSSRDRVNTGELFF.